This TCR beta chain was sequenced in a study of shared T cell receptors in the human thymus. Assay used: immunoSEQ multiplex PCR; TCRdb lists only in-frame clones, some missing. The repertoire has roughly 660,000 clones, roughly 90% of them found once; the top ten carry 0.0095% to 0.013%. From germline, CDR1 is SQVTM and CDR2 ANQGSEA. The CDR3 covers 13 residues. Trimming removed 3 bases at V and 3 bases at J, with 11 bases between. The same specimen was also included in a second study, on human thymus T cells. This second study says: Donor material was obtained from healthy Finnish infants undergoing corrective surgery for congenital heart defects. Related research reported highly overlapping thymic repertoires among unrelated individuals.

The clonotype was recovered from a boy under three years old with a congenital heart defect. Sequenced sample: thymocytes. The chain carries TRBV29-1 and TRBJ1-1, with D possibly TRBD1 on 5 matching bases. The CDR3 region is CSVDAGGDTEAFF. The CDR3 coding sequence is TGCAGCGTTGATGCGGGGGGGGACACTGAAGCTTTCTTT.